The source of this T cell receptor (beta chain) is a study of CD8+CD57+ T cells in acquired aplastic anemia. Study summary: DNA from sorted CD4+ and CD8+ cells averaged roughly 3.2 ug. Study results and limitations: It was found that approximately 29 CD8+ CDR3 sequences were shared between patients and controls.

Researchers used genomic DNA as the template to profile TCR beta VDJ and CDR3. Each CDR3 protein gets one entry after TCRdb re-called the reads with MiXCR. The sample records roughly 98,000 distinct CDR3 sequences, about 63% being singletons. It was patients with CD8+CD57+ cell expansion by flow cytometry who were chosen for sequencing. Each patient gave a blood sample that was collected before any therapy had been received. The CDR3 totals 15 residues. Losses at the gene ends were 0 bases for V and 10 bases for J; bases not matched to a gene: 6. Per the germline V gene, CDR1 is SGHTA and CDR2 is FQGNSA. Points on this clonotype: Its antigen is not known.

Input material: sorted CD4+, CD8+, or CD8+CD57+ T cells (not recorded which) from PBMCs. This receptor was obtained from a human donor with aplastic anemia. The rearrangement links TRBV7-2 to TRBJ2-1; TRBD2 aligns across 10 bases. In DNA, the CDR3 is TGTGCCAGCAGCTTAGCGTCGACTAGCGGGCGCGAGCAGTTCTTC. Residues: CASSLASTSGREQFF.